Presented here are 22 T cell receptor beta chains from one specimen sequenced in a study of T cells in Graves' hyperthyroidism and ophthalmopathy. It was RNA transcripts that yielded the amplified TCR beta CDR3 regions. The HTBI primer set drove a first-round RT-PCR of the TCR CDR3. TCRdb fed the multiplex PCR reads into MiXCR, producing one record per CDR3 protein. The table has more than 500,000 distinct CDR3 sequences, 15% to 20% seen once. What was sequenced was blood. These receptors were collected from a woman in her thirties with Graves' ophthalmopathy.

Only a few counts were recorded for this clonotype. The chain carries TRBV12-3 or TRBV12-4 and TRBJ2-2; TRBD2 agrees at 7 bases. The CDR3 length is 15 residues. V lost 8 bases to trimming and J lost 0 bases; unmatched junction nucleotides: 6. The CDR3 loop reads CASGLSGSNTGELFF. The CDR3 region has the DNA TGTGCCAGCGGACTTAGCGGGTCGAACACCGGGGAGCTGTTTTTT.

The V and J genes are TRBV5-8 and TRBJ2-7; weak D call: TRBD2 (6 bases). The V gene's germline CDR1 is SGHTS and CDR2 YDEGEE. CDR3 length equals 14 residues. Trimming stripped 2 bases from V and 4 bases from J, with 13 bases between. The CDR3 here is CASSLGGIGYEQYF. In DNA form, the CDR3 reads TGTGCCAGCAGCTTAGGAGGGATTGGTTACGAGCAGTACTTC.

The chain has TRBV4-1 and TRBJ2-7, with 7 nucleotides matching TRBD2. The V segment lost 2 bases and the J segment 2 bases; nucleotides outside the gene matches: 3. The CDR3 covers 14 residues. Germline CDR1 MGHRA, CDR2 YSYEKL. The CDR3 loop reads CASSQLAAAYEQYF. The CDR3 nucleotides read TGCGCCAGCAGCCAACTAGCGGCTGCCTACGAGCAGTACTTC.

This clonotype has ten or more counts. The chain couples TRBV2 to TRBJ1-6; a possible D gene is TRBD1 (5 bases). Germline lookup yields CDR1 SNHLY and CDR2 FYNNEI. CDR3 length: 13 amino acids. V gave up 7 bases and J gave up 8 bases, with 12 bases separating them. CDR3: CASNSPGDSPLHF. CDR3 coding DNA: TGTGCCAGCAACTCCCCGGGGGATTCACCCCTCCACTTT.

At least ten counts were recorded for this clonotype. The chain recombines TRBV18 with TRBJ2-7, with a weak D call TRBD2 (5 bases). Trimming shortened V by 8 bases and J by 2 bases, and 13 bases separated the two germline ends. There are 13 residues in the CDR3. CDR1 and CDR2 (germline): KGHSH, LQKENI. The chain's CDR3 is CASAYGRAYEQYF. As DNA, the CDR3 is TGTGCCAGCGCGTACGGGCGGGCCTACGAGCAGTACTTC.

The V and J genes are TRBV9 and TRBJ2-1; tentatively, D is TRBD2 (6 bases). CDR1 and CDR2 from the germline V gene are SGDLS and YYNGEE. Trimming took 0 bases from V and 6 from J, leaving 10 bases between them. The CDR3 spans 14 residues. CDR3 nucleotide sequence: TGTGCCAGCAGCGTAGAGGGGACTCGCAATGAGCAGTTCTTC. Translated, it gives CASSVEGTRNEQFF.

This clonotype occurred many times. The genes are TRBV3-1 and TRBJ2-7; D is unclear. Germline V gene data show CDR1 as LGHDT and CDR2 as YNNKEL (reference sequence). This CDR3 contains 12 residues. Between the trimmed V and J ends, which lost 4 bases and 4 bases, there was a span of 8 bases. The CDR3 loop is CASSPNGYEQYF. CDR3 nucleotide sequence: TGTGCCAGCAGCCCCAATGGATACGAGCAGTACTTC.

The chain joins TRBV4-3 to TRBJ1-2; D gene ambiguous. CDR3 length: 16 residues. V was shortened by 0 bases and J by 3 bases, with 14 bases between the two germline ends. Per germline, CDR1 LGHNA and CDR2 YSLEER. The CDR3 here is CASSQEWSTVYYGYTF. CDR3 DNA sequence: TGCGCCAGCAGCCAAGAATGGAGTACGGTTTACTATGGCTACACCTTC.

This clonotype has at least ten counts. This chain uses TRBV18 with TRBJ1-6, with TRBD1 identical over 7 bases. Germline CDR1 is KGHSH and CDR2 is LQKENI. V lost 0 bases to trimming and J lost 2 bases; unmatched junction nucleotides: 1. CDR3 length equals 16 residues. This CDR3 is CASSPPGTAYNSPLHF. The DNA of the CDR3 is TGTGCCAGCTCACCACCAGGGACAGCCTATAATTCACCCCTCCACTTT.

With regard to this clonotype: This clone may be a read error of a much larger clone one base away. The chain uses TRBV5-5 and TRBJ2-7; D remains ambiguous. Germline CDR1 is SGHKS and CDR2 is YYEKEE (reference sequence). There are 13 residues in the CDR3. The CDR3 here is CASGFFTTYEQYF. The CDR3 DNA follows: TGTGCCAGCGGCTTTTTCACGACCTACGAGCAGTACTTC.

This clonotype was counted between two and nine times. This chain uses TRBV6-1 with TRBJ2-7; unclear D gene. The V end was cut by 2 bases, the J end by 5 bases, with 16 bases between. CDR3 length equals 15 residues. Germline V gene data show CDR1 as MNHNS and CDR2 as SASEGT. CDR3 coding DNA: TGTGCCAGCAGTGAATCGGTAACATCTGGCCACGAGCAGTACTTC. Translated: CASSESVTSGHEQYF.

This clonotype has a count of ten or more. The chain uses TRBV12-3 or TRBV12-4 and TRBJ2-2; D possibly uses TRBD1 or TRBD2 (5 bases each). The V and J ends lost 4 bases and 9 bases respectively, with 9 bases between them. The CDR3 runs to 12 residues. CDR3 bases: TGTGCCAGCAGTTCAGGGACCTGGGAGCTGTTTTTT. It yields the protein CASSSGTWELFF.

This clonotype appeared many times. The chain is built from TRBV12-3 or TRBV12-4 and TRBJ2-7; D might be TRBD1 or TRBD2, each matching 6 bases. Trimming removed 5 bases at V and 6 bases at J, with 14 bases between. This CDR3 contains 13 residues. CDR3 in DNA: TGTGCCAGCAGTACTGACGAGGGGGGCGAGCAGTACTTC. Translating it yields CASSTDEGGEQYF.

On this clonotype itself: A much larger clone lies one base from this, so it may be a read error. No conserved phenylalanine or tryptophan ends this CDR3, so it is likely a read error. This chain connects TRBV7-8 to TRBJ1-6, with D hard to call. The germline gives CDR1 SGHVS, CDR2 FQNEAQ. The CDR3 totals 13 residues. The V and J ends lost 5 bases and 8 bases respectively, with 10 bases between them. The CDR3 reads CASSQGVDSPLHL. CDR3 sequence (DNA): TGTGCCAGCAGCCAAGGAGTAGATTCACCCCTCCACCTT.

This clonotype was counted many times. The J gene is TRBJ2-3, the V gene TRBV11-3; D is possibly TRBD2 (5 bases). With 1 base removed from V and 3 bases from J, the gap between germline ends came to 17 bases. Germline assignment: CDR1 SGHNT and CDR2 YENEEA. The CDR3 runs 17 residues. CDR3 in amino acids: CASSLGHLPGMTDTQYF. DNA of the CDR3: TGTGCCAGCAGCTTAGGCCACCTACCGGGGATGACAGATACGCAGTATTTT.

This clonotype was recorded many times. V is TRBV5-1 and J is TRBJ2-3, with D possibly matching TRBD1 (5 bases). V lost 1 base, J lost 4 bases, and 10 bases lay in between. CDR3 length: 14 amino acids. Germline CDR1 is SGHRS and CDR2 is YFSETQ. The CDR3 DNA is TGCGCCAGCAGCTTGATAGGGGTGGCAGATACGCAGTATTTT. Translation gives CASSLIGVADTQYF.

This clonotype was seen at least ten times. The chain has TRBV27 and TRBJ2-3; D gene unclear. In germline, CDR1 is MNHEY, CDR2 SMNVEV (reference sequence). The CDR3 covers 15 residues. Trimming removed 4 bases from V and 1 base from J, with 12 bases in between. The CDR3 DNA follows: TGTGCCAGCAGTTCCCCTTTAAGACGCACAGATACGCAGTATTTT. The encoded protein is CASSSPLRRTDTQYF.

This clonotype was counted between two and nine times. Here the CDR3 DNA reads TGTGCCAGCAGTTTAGGGCGGCGAAATCCGAACACCGGGGAGCTGTTTTTT. Translated, it gives CASSLGRRNPNTGELFF. The chain combines TRBV12-3 or TRBV12-4 with TRBJ2-2; D uncertain. Trimming stripped 1 base from V and 0 bases from J, with 12 bases between. The CDR3 spans 17 residues.

This clonotype was recorded many times. This sequence joins TRBV20-1 and TRBJ2-7; no clear D gene. V was cut by 3 bases and J by 3 bases, with 15 bases left in between. This CDR3 is built from 14 residues. From germline, CDR1 is DFQATT and CDR2 SNEGSKA (reference sequence). CDR3 in DNA: TGCAGTGCTAGGGCTTCAGAATCATTCTACGAGCAGTACTTC. Translating gives CSARASESFYEQYF.

This clonotype was recorded many times. The chain joins TRBV7-2 to TRBJ2-7; D is tentatively TRBD1 or TRBD2 (6 bases each). The V gene lost 1 base and the J gene lost 2 bases, with 9 bases spanning the gap. CDR1 is SGHTA and CDR2 is FQGNSA in the germline V gene. This CDR3 region has 14 residues. The CDR3 region has the DNA TGTGCCAGCAGCTTAGTAGGGGGGCCCTACGAGCAGTACTTC. As protein: CASSLVGGPYEQYF.

This clonotype was observed a handful of times. The CDR3 DNA reads TGTGCCAGCAGACCAGACAGGGGCGAGGGGAACACTGAAGCTTTCTTT. Translating gives CASRPDRGEGNTEAFF. The chain carries TRBV6-2 or TRBV6-3 and TRBJ1-1; 8 nucleotides agree with TRBD1. CDR1 is MNHEY and CDR2 is SVGEGT in the germline V gene. The junction had 10 bases not matched to a gene; V was cut back by 6 bases and J by 1 base. The CDR3 has 16 amino acids.

This clonotype has at least ten counts. The J gene is TRBJ2-7, the V gene TRBV20-1; no reliable D call. The CDR3 is 14 residues long. V lost 3 bases and J lost 2, with 14 bases in between. Looked up from germline, CDR1 is DFQATT and CDR2 is SNEGSKA (reference sequence). CDR3 coding DNA: TGCAGTGCTAGTCTTTCCAGGCTAACCTACGAGCAGTACTTC. This translates into CSASLSRLTYEQYF.